The T cell receptor (beta chain) described here comes from a study of cytomegalovirus exposure and HLA in healthy donors. On the study more broadly: In a later analysis, the roughly 120 validation repertoires were reported to have used the same platform as the approximately 700 first-cohort repertoires. General study findings and limits: The classifier reportedly diagnosed cytomegalovirus status with high sensitivity and specificity. Testing in vitro showed a few CMV-associated chains specific for CMV antigens. The investigators catalogued 150 or so TCR beta chains as cytomegalovirus-associated.

Remarks on this clone: The antigen is not known.

TCRdb keeps only in-frame clones here, not all; method: immunoSEQ multiplex PCR. There are 100,000 to 150,000 clones in the sample; roughly 89% occur only once, and around 3.4% lies in the top ten. Trimming stripped 3 bases from V and 6 bases from J, with 12 bases between. Germline CDR1 MGHDK, CDR2 SYGVNS. The CDR3 has 14 residues. The gene calls are TRBV25-1 and TRBJ1-5, with a weak D call TRBD1 (5 bases). The sequence was collected from a man aged 25-45 years in good health and CMV-seronegative. Source material: PBMCs. The CDR3 DNA is TGTGCCAGCAGTGACGGCAGGAGGGGTCAGCCCCAGCATTTT. It yields the protein CASSDGRRGQPQHF. Full variable domain (outside the CDR3, taken from reference TRBV25-1 and TRBJ1-5): EADIYQTPRYLVIGTGKKITLECSQTMGHDKMYWYQQDPGMELHLIHYSYGVNSTEKGDLSSESTVSRIRTEHFPLTLESARPSHTSQYLCASSDGRRGQPQHFGDGTRLSIL.